This TCR beta chain was found in a study of molecular identifiers for immune sequencing clone quantification. Points from the study as a whole: Clone sizes could be underestimated for highly expanded clones when identical TCR molecules share a barcode.

This clonotype was counted at least ten times. Its specificity is unknown. TCRdb redid the calling of the PCR reads with MiXCR, one entry per CDR3 protein. Seen here are about 54,000 distinct CDR3 sequences, roughly 24% observed once, and the top ten hold about 2%. CDR3 size: 14 residues. Deletions cut 3 bases from V and 2 bases from J, with 9 bases between. Material for sequencing was naive CD8+ T cells from blood, with Jurkat cell RNA spiked in. Subset defined: FACS-sorted CD8+CD4-CCR7+CD45RA+ naive T cells. The sequence came from a human donor in good health. Some libraries in this study had Jurkat cell RNA spiked in. This chain joins TRBV12-3 or TRBV12-4 and TRBJ2-3, with D unresolved. The CDR3 is CASSFPQTTDTQYF. The CDR3 DNA sequence: TGTGCCAGCAGTTTCCCCCAGACCACAGATACGCAGTATTTT.